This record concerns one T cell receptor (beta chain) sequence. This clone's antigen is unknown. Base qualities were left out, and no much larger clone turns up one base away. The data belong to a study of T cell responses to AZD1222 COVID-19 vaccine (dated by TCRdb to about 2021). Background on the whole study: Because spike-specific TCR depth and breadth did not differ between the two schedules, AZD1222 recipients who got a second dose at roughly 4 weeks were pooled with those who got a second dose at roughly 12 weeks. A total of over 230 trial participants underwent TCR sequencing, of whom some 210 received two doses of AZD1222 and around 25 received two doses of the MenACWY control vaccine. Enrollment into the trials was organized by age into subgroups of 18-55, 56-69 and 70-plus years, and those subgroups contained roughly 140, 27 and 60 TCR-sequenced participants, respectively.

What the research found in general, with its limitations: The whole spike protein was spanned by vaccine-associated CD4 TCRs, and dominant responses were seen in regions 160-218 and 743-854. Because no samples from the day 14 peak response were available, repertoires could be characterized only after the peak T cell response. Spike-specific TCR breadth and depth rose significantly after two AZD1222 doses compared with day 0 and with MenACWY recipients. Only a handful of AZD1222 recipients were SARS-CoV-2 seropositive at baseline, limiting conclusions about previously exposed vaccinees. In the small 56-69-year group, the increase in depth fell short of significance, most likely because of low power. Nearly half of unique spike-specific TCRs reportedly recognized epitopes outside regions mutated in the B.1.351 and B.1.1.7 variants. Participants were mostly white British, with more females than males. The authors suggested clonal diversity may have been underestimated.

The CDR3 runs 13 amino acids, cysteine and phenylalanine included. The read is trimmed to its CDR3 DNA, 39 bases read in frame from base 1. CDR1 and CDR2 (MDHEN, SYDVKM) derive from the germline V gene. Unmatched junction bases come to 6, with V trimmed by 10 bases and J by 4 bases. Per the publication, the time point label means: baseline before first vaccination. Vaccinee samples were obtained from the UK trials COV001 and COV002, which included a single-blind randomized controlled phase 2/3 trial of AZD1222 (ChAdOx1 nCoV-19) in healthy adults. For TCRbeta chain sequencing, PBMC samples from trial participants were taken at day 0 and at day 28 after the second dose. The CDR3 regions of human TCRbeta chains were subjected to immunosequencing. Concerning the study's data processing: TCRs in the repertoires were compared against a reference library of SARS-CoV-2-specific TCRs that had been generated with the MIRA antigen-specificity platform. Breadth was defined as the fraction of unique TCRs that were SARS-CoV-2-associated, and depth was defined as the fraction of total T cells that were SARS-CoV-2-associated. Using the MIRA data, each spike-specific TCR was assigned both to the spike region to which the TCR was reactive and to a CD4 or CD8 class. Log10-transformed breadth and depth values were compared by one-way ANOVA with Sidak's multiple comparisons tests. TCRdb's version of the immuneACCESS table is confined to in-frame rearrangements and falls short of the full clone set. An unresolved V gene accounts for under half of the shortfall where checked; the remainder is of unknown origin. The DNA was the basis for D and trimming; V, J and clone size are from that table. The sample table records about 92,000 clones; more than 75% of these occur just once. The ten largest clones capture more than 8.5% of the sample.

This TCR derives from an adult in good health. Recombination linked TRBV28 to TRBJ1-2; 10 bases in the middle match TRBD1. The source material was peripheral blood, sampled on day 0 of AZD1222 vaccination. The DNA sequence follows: TGTGCCACACGACAGGGGGCGGGCTATGGCTACACCTTC. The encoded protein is CATRQGAGYGYTF.